The source of this T cell receptor (beta chain) is a study of blood T cell repertoires in COVID-19. The wider study: Sources were T cells, B-cell-depleted T cells, or PBMCs; the material itself was cDNA or gDNA.

Measured with immunoSEQ multiplex PCR; TCRdb has only the in-frame clones, and not every one. Found here are hundreds of thousands of clones, roughly 90% of them singletons; the top ten hold under 15%. Unmatched junction bases numbered 8, after V lost 4 bases and J lost 4 bases. CDR1 MGHRA and CDR2 YSYEKL come from the germline V gene. The CDR3 is 15 residues long. The rearrangement links TRBV4-1 to TRBJ2-7; TRBD1 matches 9 bases. Sample: peripheral blood. The clonotype originates from a woman in her seventies with COVID-19, enrolled during active disease. CDR3 coding DNA: TGCGCCAGCAGCCCGTCGGAGGGGACAGGGTACGAGCAGTACTTC. Translation: CASSPSEGTGYEQYF.